The next 15 T cell receptor beta chains were all read from a single sample in a study of cytomegalovirus exposure and HLA in healthy donors. Primers included in the PCR were 60 Vbeta and 13 Jbeta primers. Method: immunoSEQ multiplex PCR; TCRdb's copy keeps in-frame clones and lacks some. The data contain around 130,000 clones, roughly four fifths of them singletons. Sequenced material: PBMCs. The receptors here all came from a woman aged 45-65 years in good health and CMV-seronegative.

This sequence joins TRBV9 and TRBJ2-5, with TRBD2 matching 8 bases. J lost 0 bases, V lost 0 bases, and 1 base had no gene match. The CDR3 runs to 15 residues. CDR1 and CDR2 (germline): SGDLS, YYNGEE. In nucleotides, the CDR3 is TGTGCCAGCAGCGTAGGACTAGCGAACCAAGAGACCCAGTACTTC. Translation gives CASSVGLANQETQYF.

V usage is TRBV25-1 and J usage is TRBJ2-7; 8 bases align to TRBD1. This CDR3 is built from 16 residues. With V trimmed by 4 bases and J by 4 bases, 12 bases remained unmatched. From germline, CDR1 is MGHDK and CDR2 SYGVNS. The chain's CDR3 is CASSGPRTGSFYEQYF. CDR3 coding DNA: TGTGCCAGCAGTGGCCCCCGGACAGGGAGTTTTTACGAGCAGTACTTC.

V and J are TRBV23-1 and TRBJ1-4; TRBD1 matches at 9 bases. TRBV23-1 is an ORF, and what it does is uncertain. CDR3 size: 18 residues. Trimming cost V 6 bases and J 2 bases; bases outside gene matches: 13. In DNA, the CDR3 is TGCGCCAGCAGCCCGACAGGGGGTTATCGATGGACTAATGAAAAACTGTTTTTT. It codes for CASSPTGGYRWTNEKLFF.

This clone was detected once. The chain links TRBV7-6 to TRBJ1-1; D is undetermined. This CDR3 is 14 amino acids long. The V end lost 6 bases, the J end lost 1 base, and 12 bases lay between the germline ends. Germline CDR1 reads SGHVS; CDR2 reads FNYEAQ. CDR3 DNA sequence: TGTGCCAGCAGTTTCCCCGGTCCGAACACTGAAGCTTTCTTT. It codes for CASSFPGPNTEAFF.

The chain carries TRBV15 and TRBJ2-3, with D possibly TRBD1 on 5 matching bases. Germline V gives CDR1 LNHNV, CDR2 YYDKDF (reference sequence). V dropped 0 bases and J dropped 0 bases, with 10 bases sitting between them. CDR3 length: 16 residues. The CDR3 spells CATSRDQGFSTDTQYF. CDR3 DNA: TGTGCCACCAGCAGAGATCAGGGTTTTAGCACAGATACGCAGTATTTT.

Remarks on this clone: The junction does not match germline at one end; this may be a read error. The rearrangement links TRBV30 to TRBJ1-2; tentative D call: TRBD1 (5 bases). CDR1 is GTSNPN, CDR2 SVGIG, per germline (reference sequence). The CDR3 has 12 residues. The CDR3 DNA reads as TGTGCCTGGGACCAGGGTTCGAAGGGCTACCCCTTC. Its protein is CAWDQGSKGYPF.

V usage is TRBV14 and J usage is TRBJ1-1; D is possibly TRBD1 (6 bases). Germline V lookup: CDR1 SGHDN, CDR2 FVKESK. The CDR3 runs to 12 residues. V was shortened by 4 bases and J by 7 bases, with 10 bases between the two germline ends. CDR3 in amino acids: CASSLTGREAFF. CDR3 coding DNA: TGTGCCAGCAGCCTAACAGGGCGTGAAGCTTTCTTT. Complete variable domain (other parts from reference TRBV14 and TRBJ1-1): EAGVTQFPSHSVIEKGQTVTLRCDPISGHDNLYWYRRVMGKEIKFLLHFVKESKQDESGMPNNRFLAERTGGTYSTLKVQPAELEDSGVYFCASSLTGREAFFGQGTRLTVV.

The chain employs TRBV21-1 and TRBJ2-7; the table's D gene call, TRBD2, was not cross checked with the DNA. TRBV21-1 is classified as a pseudogene. The CDR3 has 15 amino acids. The CDR3 spells CASSRLAGGWYEQYF. The CDR3 DNA sequence: TGTGCCAGCAGCCGACTAGCGGGAGGGTGGTACGAGCAGTACTTC.

This chain links TRBV7-9 with TRBJ2-1; D not resolved. CDR3 length: 12 residues. Looked up from germline, CDR1 is SEHNR and CDR2 is FQNEAQ (reference sequence). V shed 5 bases and J shed 7 bases, with 9 bases lying between them. CDR3 residues: CASSPGGNEQFF. CDR3 nucleotides: TGTGCCAGCAGCCCAGGTGGTAATGAGCAGTTCTTC.

The chain has TRBV5-1 and TRBJ2-3; 10 positions agree with TRBD2. Losses at the gene ends were 5 bases for V and 6 bases for J; bases not matched to a gene: 6. Germline assignment: CDR1 SGHRS and CDR2 YFSETQ. The CDR3 is 14 amino acids. DNA of the CDR3: TGCGCCAGCAGTCTAGCGGGGGTTGTCGATACGCAGTATTTT. Protein product: CASSLAGVVDTQYF.

V and J are TRBV4-3 and TRBJ1-2, with a tentative D call TRBD1 (5 bases). CDR1 and CDR2 (germline): LGHNA, YSLEER. V was pared by 4 bases and J by 5 bases, with 23 bases between. The CDR3 covers 17 residues. The CDR3 region is CASSPGVSSGVLYGYTF. The DNA for the CDR3 is TGCGCCAGCAGCCCCGGGGTCTCCTCGGGGGTTTTATATGGCTACACCTTC.

This chain connects TRBV19 to TRBJ1-2; TRBD1 matches at 8 bases. The V and J ends lost 6 bases and 2 bases, in that order; junction bases with no gene match: 14. Germline-derived CDR1 and CDR2 are LNHDA and SQIVND (reference sequence). The CDR3 has 17 residues. CDR3 DNA sequence: TGTGCCAGTAGGGGAAGCCAGGGGGCTTATCAAAACTATGGCTACACCTTC. Translation gives CASRGSQGAYQNYGYTF.

In its sample, this clone was seen once. The chain recombines TRBV7-2 with TRBJ2-3, with D unclear. Germline CDR1 is SGHTA and CDR2 is FQGNSA. This CDR3 has 15 amino acids. Trimming pared 0 bases from V and 2 bases from J, leaving 9 bases between. CDR3 sequence: CASSLARATTDTQYF. The CDR3 nucleotides read TGTGCCAGCAGCTTAGCCAGAGCGACCACAGATACGCAGTATTTT.

This clone has only a few counts. The chain has TRBV6-5 and TRBJ2-3; a weak D match, TRBD1 (5 bases). This CDR3 is built from 14 residues. Deletions cut 0 bases from V and 6 bases from J, with 10 bases between. Germline V gene data show CDR1 as MNHEY and CDR2 as SVGAGI. CDR3 nucleotides: TGTGCCAGCAGTTACTCAGGGGCCGCCGATACGCAGTATTTT. Protein: CASSYSGAADTQYF.

The table lists this clone with a few counts. The chain joins TRBV18 to TRBJ2-6, with 10 bases that match TRBD2. V dropped 3 bases and J dropped 0; count of bases not matched to a gene: 5. This CDR3 is built from 18 residues. Germline lookup yields CDR1 KGHSH and CDR2 LQKENI. The DNA of the CDR3 is TGTGCCAGCTCACCGAGACTAGCGGGTCGCTCTGGGGCCAACGTCCTGACTTTC. Its protein is CASSPRLAGRSGANVLTF.